The source of this TCR beta chain is a study of shared clonotypes between healthy human individuals. The protocol was immunoSEQ multiplex PCR, while the TCRdb copy is restricted to in-frame clones and leaves out a portion. The sample has some 2,500,000 clones, more than 85% seen once. The germline V gene encodes CDR1 SGHRS and CDR2 YFSETQ. Trimming removed 0 bases from V and 3 bases from J, with 12 bases in between. The CDR3 contains 15 residues. This TCR was recovered from a man aged 18 to 29 in good health. Some clones in this sample may be carry-over from other donors' samples. The chain is built from TRBV5-1 and TRBJ1-1, with no clear D. Sequences were obtained from naive CD4+ T cells from PBMCs. Subset given: CD45RA+ positively selected. The CDR3 nucleotides are TGCGCCAGCAGCTTGGAATCCGGGGTCGACACTGAAGCTTTCTTT. It is translated as CASSLESGVDTEAFF.